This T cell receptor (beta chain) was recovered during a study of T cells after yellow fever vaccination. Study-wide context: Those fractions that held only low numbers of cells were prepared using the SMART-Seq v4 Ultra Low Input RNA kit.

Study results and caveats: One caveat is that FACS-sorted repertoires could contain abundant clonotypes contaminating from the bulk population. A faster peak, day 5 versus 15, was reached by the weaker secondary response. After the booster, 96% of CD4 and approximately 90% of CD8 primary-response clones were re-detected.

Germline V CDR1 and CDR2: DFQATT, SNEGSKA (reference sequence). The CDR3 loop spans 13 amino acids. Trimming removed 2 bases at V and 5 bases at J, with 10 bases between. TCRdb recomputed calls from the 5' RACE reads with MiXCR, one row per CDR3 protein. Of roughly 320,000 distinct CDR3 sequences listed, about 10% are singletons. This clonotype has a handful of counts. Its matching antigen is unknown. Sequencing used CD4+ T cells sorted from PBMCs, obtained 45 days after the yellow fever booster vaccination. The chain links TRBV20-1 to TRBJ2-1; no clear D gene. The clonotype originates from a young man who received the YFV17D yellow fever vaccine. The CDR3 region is CSARTTMNNEQFF. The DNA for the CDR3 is TGCAGTGCTAGAACCACCATGAACAATGAGCAGTTCTTC.